This T cell receptor (beta chain) appears in the sequencing data of a study of cytomegalovirus exposure and HLA in healthy donors. Findings of the study overall: Under in vitro conditions, a few CMV-associated chains were confirmed as specific for CMV antigens. High sensitivity and specificity were reportedly achieved when the classifier diagnosed cytomegalovirus status.

The PCR employed 60 Vbeta primers together with 13 Jbeta primers. In the original processing: There were around 80 million unique TCR beta chains by a later count, and about 12 million of them were shared. Clones were sequenced by immunoSEQ multiplex PCR, and TCRdb holds only the in-frame ones, with some missing. That table gives V, J and clone size, and the DNA gave D and trimming. The sample yields 140,000 to 150,000 clones, more than 55% seen once. From germline, CDR1 is SGHAT and CDR2 FQNNGV. V lost 4 bases and J 3 bases, leaving 17 bases between the germline ends. The CDR3 spans 16 residues. About this clone: Its antigen is still unknown.

Healthy donors of bone marrow made up the group. The rearrangement uses TRBV11-2 and TRBJ2-3; D may be TRBD2 (6 bases). The sequence came from an older woman in good health and CMV-seronegative. Sequenced input: PBMCs. This CDR3 is CASSSAGTRRTDTQYF. The CDR3 DNA sequence: TGTGCCAGCAGCTCAGCGGGCACTCGGAGGACAGATACGCAGTATTTT.